The T cell receptor (beta chain) under discussion was sequenced for a study of naive CD8 T cells in extremely preterm neonates. Points from the study as a whole: Preterm infants showed shorter CDR3s, fewer N additions and less trimming than older groups.

The ends were cut back, 0 bases at V and 1 base at J, with 11 bases in the middle. CDR1 is LGHNA and CDR2 is YSLEER in the germline V gene. The CDR3 loop spans 16 amino acids. The data were produced by immunoSEQ multiplex PCR, yet TCRdb's version contains in-frame clones alone and is incomplete. The table records several thousand clones, 97% of them present only once. Deliveries were elective term cesareans at roughly 35-42 weeks, with no labor or membrane rupture. To note about this clone: What it binds is unknown.

The sample taken for sequencing was naive CD8+ T cells from cord blood. The receptor comes from a newborn in good health. The chain is built from TRBV4-3 and TRBJ2-3; D possibly corresponds to TRBD2 (6 bases). CDR3 region: CASSQDRGSRTDTQYF. CDR3 DNA: TGCGCCAGCAGCCAAGATCGGGGGTCCCGCACAGATACGCAGTATTTT.